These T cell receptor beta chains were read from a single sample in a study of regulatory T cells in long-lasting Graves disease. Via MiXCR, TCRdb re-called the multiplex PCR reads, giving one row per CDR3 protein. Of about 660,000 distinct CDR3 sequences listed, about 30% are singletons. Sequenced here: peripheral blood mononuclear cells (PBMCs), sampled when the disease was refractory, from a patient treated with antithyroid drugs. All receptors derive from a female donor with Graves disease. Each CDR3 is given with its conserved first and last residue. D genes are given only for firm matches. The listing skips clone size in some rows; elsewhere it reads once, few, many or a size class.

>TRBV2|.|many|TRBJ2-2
CASRPSRARELFF
TGTGCCAGCAGGCCCTCTAGGGCCAGGGAGCTGTTTTTT
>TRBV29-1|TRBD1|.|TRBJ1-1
CSVGTGGRSTEAFF
TGCAGCGTTGGGACAGGGGGCAGGAGCACTGAAGCTTTCTTT
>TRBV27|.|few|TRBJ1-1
CASSFAGTNTEAFF
TGTGCCAGCAGTTTCGCAGGGACGAACACTGAAGCTTTCTTT
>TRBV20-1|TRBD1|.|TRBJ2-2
CSARDGTGAGGELFF
TGCAGTGCTAGAGATGGGACAGGGGCCGGCGGGGAGCTGTTTTTT
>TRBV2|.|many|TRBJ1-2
CASRPRDTTNYGYTF
TGTGCCAGCCGACCCCGGGACACTACTAACTATGGCTACACCTTC
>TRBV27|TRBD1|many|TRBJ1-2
CASSRDSTYGYTF
TGTGCCAGCAGCCGGGACAGTACCTATGGCTACACCTTC
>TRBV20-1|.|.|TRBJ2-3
CSARVSRSTDTQYF
TGCAGTGCTAGAGTGAGCAGGAGCACAGATACGCAGTATTTT
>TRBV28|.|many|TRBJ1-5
CASSWDQRRNQPQHF
TGTGCCAGCAGTTGGGACCAAAGACGCAATCAGCCCCAGCATTTT
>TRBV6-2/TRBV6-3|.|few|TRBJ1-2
CASSYSTPGEYNGYTF
TGTGCCAGCAGTTACTCGACCCCGGGGGAGTATAATGGCTACACCTTC
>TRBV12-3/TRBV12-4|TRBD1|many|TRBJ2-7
CASSLSGTGFREQYF
TGTGCCAGCAGTTTATCCGGGACAGGGTTTCGGGAGCAGTACTTC
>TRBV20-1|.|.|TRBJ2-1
CSARDEGTYNEQFF
TGCAGTGCTAGAGATGAGGGAACCTACAATGAGCAGTTCTTC
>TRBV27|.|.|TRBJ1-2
CASHSGGLPGGYTF
TGTGCCAGCCACTCGGGGGGGCTTCCTGGGGGCTACACCTTC
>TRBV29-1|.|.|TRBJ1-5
CSVLQDGNQPQHF
TGCAGCGTTCTTCAGGACGGGAATCAGCCCCAGCATTTT
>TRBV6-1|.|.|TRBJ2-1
CASNRLSGTSYNEQFF
TGTGCCAGCAATCGCCTTAGCGGAACCTCCTACAATGAGCAGTTCTTC
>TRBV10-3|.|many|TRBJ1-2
CAISDRVPDGYTF
TGTGCCATCAGTGACAGGGTTCCCGATGGCTACACCTTC
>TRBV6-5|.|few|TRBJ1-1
CASSYFRPNTEAFF
TGTGCCAGCAGTTACTTTCGACCGAACACTGAAGCTTTCTTT
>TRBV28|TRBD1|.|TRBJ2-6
CASSSSGTVPSGANVLTF
TGTGCCAGCAGTTCCTCCGGGACAGTACCCTCTGGGGCCAACGTCCTGACTTTC
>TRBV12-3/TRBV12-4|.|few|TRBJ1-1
CATADEGLTNTEAFF
TGTGCCACAGCAGATGAGGGTTTGACGAACACTGAAGCTTTCTTT
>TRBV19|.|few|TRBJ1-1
CASSIPREYTEAFF
TGTGCCAGTAGTATTCCCCGGGAGTACACTGAAGCTTTCTTT
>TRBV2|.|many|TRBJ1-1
CASSGANTEAFF
TGTGCCAGCAGTGGGGCTAACACTGAAGCTTTCTTT
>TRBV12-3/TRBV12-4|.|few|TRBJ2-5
CASSSSGVFSGETQYF
TGTGCCAGCAGTTCCTCGGGTGTTTTTTCGGGGGAGACCCAGTACTTC
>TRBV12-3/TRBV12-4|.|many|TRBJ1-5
CASSLRFNQPQHF
TGTGCCAGCAGTTTGCGCTTCAATCAGCCCCAGCATTTT
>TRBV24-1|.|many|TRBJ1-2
CATSDLENYGYTF
TGTGCCACCAGTGATTTGGAGAACTATGGCTACACCTTC
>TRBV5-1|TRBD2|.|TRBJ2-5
CASSSGLAAQETQYF
TGCGCCAGCAGCTCTGGACTAGCGGCACAAGAGACCCAGTACTTC
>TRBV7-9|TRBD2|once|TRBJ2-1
CASSLSGLAGNEQFF
TGTGCCAGCAGCTTAAGCGGGCTAGCGGGAAATGAGCAGTTCTTC
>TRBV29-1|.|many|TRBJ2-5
CSVGPGQETQYF
TGCAGCGTGGGCCCCGGGCAAGAGACCCAGTACTTC
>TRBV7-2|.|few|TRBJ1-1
CASSTPLNTEAFF
TGTGCCAGCAGCACTCCCTTGAACACTGAAGCTTTCTTT
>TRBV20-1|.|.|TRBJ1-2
CSARDRGAGGYGYTF
TGCAGTGCTAGAGATCGGGGGGCCGGTGGCTATGGCTACACCTTC
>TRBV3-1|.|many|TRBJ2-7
CASSQGTAYEQYF
TGTGCCAGCAGCCAAGGGACTGCCTACGAGCAGTACTTC
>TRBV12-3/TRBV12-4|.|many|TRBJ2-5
CASSQPQRTDQETQYF
TGTGCCAGCAGCCAACCCCAGCGGACAGACCAAGAGACCCAGTACTTC
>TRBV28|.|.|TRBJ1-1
CASSFRPLNTEAFF
TGTGCCAGCAGTTTTCGACCTTTGAACACTGAAGCTTTCTTT
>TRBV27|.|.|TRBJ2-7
CASSSIGQYYEQYF
TGTGCCAGCAGTTCTATCGGACAGTACTACGAGCAGTACTTC
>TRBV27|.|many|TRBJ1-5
CASSPRGLSGHQPQHF
TGTGCCAGCAGTCCGAGGGGACTCTCCGGACATCAGCCCCAGCATTTT
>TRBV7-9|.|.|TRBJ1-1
CASSLGLGRNTEAFF
TGTGCCAGCAGCTTAGGACTGGGCAGGAACACTGAAGCTTTCTTT
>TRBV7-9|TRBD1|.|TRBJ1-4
CASSLAVGTGKDEKLFF
TGTGCCAGCAGCTTGGCGGTCGGGACAGGGAAGGATGAAAAACTGTTTTTT
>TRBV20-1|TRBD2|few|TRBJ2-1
CSAKFTWEGTGEQFF
TGCAGTGCTAAGTTTACGTGGGAGGGGACTGGCGAGCAGTTCTTC
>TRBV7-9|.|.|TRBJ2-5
CASSHPMPGFGTQYF
TGTGCCAGCAGCCACCCGATGCCGGGGTTCGGGACCCAGTACTTC
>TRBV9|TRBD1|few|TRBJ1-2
CASRVRDSPNYGYTF
TGTGCCAGCAGGGTCCGGGACAGCCCTAACTATGGCTACACCTTC
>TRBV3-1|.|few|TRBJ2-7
CASSLQIGYEQYF
TGTGCCAGCAGCCTCCAGATTGGCTACGAGCAGTACTTC
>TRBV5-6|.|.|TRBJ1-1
CASSIQGSFLEAFF
TGTGCCAGCAGCATACAGGGCAGTTTCCTAGAAGCTTTCTTT
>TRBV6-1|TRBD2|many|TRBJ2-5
CASRRPGLAGQETQYF
TGTGCCAGCAGGCGACCGGGACTAGCGGGACAAGAGACCCAGTACTTC
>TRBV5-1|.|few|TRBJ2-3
CASSSGRSTDTQYF
TGCGCCAGCAGTTCGGGGAGGAGTACAGATACGCAGTATTTT